This TCR beta chain derives from a study of blood T cell repertoires in COVID-19. About the study: Spain, Italy and the United States supplied samples that represented acute and convalescent COVID-19. PBMCs, B-cell-depleted T cells, or T cells provided the cDNA or gDNA that made up the material.

This clone was recorded once. Per the authors' pipeline: Nucleated cell number was recorded as an estimate derived from reference gene primer amplification. TCRdb keeps only in-frame clones here, not all; method: immunoSEQ multiplex PCR. The D gene and trimming were derived from the DNA, and the V and J assignments and clone size from that table. The sample lists about 210,000 clones, around 83% seen once, with about 10% in the top ten. Trimming stripped 6 bases from V and 4 bases from J, with 12 bases between. Germline V gives CDR1 DFQATT, CDR2 SNEGSKA (reference sequence). The CDR3 totals 12 residues.

The material sequenced was peripheral blood. This clonotype was obtained from a man aged 50 to 59 with active or convalescent COVID-19. The genes are TRBV20-1 and TRBJ1-1, with D uncertain. The CDR3 coding sequence is TGCAGTGCCAGTTATCGGGGCACTGAAGCTTTCTTT. It codes for CSASYRGTEAFF.